One sample yielded the 9 T cell receptor beta chains listed below, sequenced in a study of T cells expressing NK-cell markers. One entry per CDR3 protein, without DNA, is what TCRdb gives after re-calling the 5' RACE reads. The sample is made up of some 450,000 distinct CDR3 sequences, and the top ten hold 7.3% of it. The sequenced material came from blood T cells: a sorted CD56 or NKG2C T cell subset, CD4+ or CD8+ T cells, or bulk PBMC T cells (not recorded which). Every receptor here comes from a woman aged 18-69 years in good health.

CDR3 residues: CASSYSRSYEQYF. The chain is built from TRBV27 and TRBJ2-7. Germline CDR1 and CDR2: MNHEY and SMNVEV (reference sequence). This CDR3 is 13 amino acids long.

The genes are TRBV5-5 and TRBJ2-3; TCRdb lists TRBD1, though no DNA is available to test this call. This CDR3 has 17 residues. Per germline, CDR1 SGHKS and CDR2 YYEKEE (reference sequence). CDR3 loop: CASSFRTANLNTDTQYF.

The gene calls are TRBV2 and TRBJ2-7; TCRdb names TRBD2, which stays unverified in the absence of DNA. This CDR3 contains 16 residues. CDR1 SNHLY and CDR2 FYNNEI come from the germline V gene. The CDR3 reads CASSELGSSGAGEQYF.

V is TRBV5-1 and J is TRBJ2-5; lacking DNA, the TRBD1 call made by TCRdb goes unchecked. Germline assignment: CDR1 SGHRS and CDR2 YFSETQ. The CDR3 runs 15 residues. CDR3 sequence reads: CASLLGQGVQETQYF.

The J gene is TRBJ1-1, the V gene TRBV13; lacking DNA, the TRBD1 call made by TCRdb goes unchecked. CDR1 is PRHDT and CDR2 is FYEKMQ in the germline V gene (reference sequence). The CDR3 is made up of 13 amino acids. CDR3 protein: CASYGQPNTEAFF.

This chain uses TRBV6-1 with TRBJ2-2. Germline V lookup: CDR1 MNHNS, CDR2 SASEGT. The CDR3 runs 18 residues. CDR3 protein: CASSEIGPPTSNTGELFF.

This chain joins TRBV6-5 and TRBJ2-3; the TCRdb D gene call, TRBD2, has no DNA to confirm it. The germline gives CDR1 MNHEY, CDR2 SVGAGI. The CDR3 runs to 14 residues. This CDR3 reads CASSYGLKTDTQYF.

The V and J genes are TRBV7-6 and TRBJ1-1; TCRdb's D gene call, TRBD1, goes unchecked for lack of DNA. This CDR3 is built from 16 residues. Germline V gives CDR1 SGHVS, CDR2 FNYEAQ. The CDR3 spells CASSLARQLENTEAFF. Full variable domain (rest looked up from reference TRBV7-6 and TRBJ1-1): GAGVSQSPRYKVTKRGQDVALRCDPISGHVSLYWYRQALGQGPEFLTYFNYEAQQDKSGLPNDRFSAERPEGSISTLTIQRTEQRDSAMYRCASSLARQLENTEAFFGQGTRLTVV.

V is TRBV5-1 and J is TRBJ2-1. There are 14 residues in the CDR3. Germline V gene sequence: CDR1 SGHRS, CDR2 YFSETQ. The CDR3 sequence: CASSLGSVHNEQFF.